This T cell receptor (beta chain) is from a study of identical twins' blood T cells (dated by TCRdb to 2012 to 2014). Concerning the study at large: The approximately twelve libraries, six for the alpha chain and six for the beta chain, yielded 50 million or so Illumina reads in total. To assess how genetics influences repertoire formation, the study used next-generation sequencing to compare the TCR alpha and beta chain repertoires of three pairs of monozygous twins.

Libraries were made using 5' RACE. Sequenced using an Illumina Genome Analyzer IIx. RNA-based TCR cDNA libraries were prepared by a previously described protocol with several modifications. To prevent cross-contamination, barcodes specific to each sample were added to both ends of every TCR cDNA library during cDNA synthesis and amplification. The paper's data handling went like this. Each library contained 2.2 to 3.6 million CDR3-containing reads, and somewhere between about 95,000 and nearly 500,000 clonotypes were identified for each individual. After reads with improper barcode index combinations were thrown out, a cloneset for each library was built using the MiTCR software. While assembling CDR3 clonotypes, MiTCR corrected PCR and sequencing errors and either filtered or rescued low-quality reads. Artificial out-of-frame clonotypes were mapped to in-frame sequences, with one indel allowed in the CDR3, and then removed. Similarity of V and J gene usage between donors was measured as Jensen-Shannon divergence divided by mean entropy. The raw public data were reprocessed by TCRdb itself: fastp quality trimming at Q25, MiXCR clonotype calling, in-frame beta chains only. One record per CDR3 amino acid sequence lists the most common genes and DNA. The V and J calls and clone size are TCRdb's, not the authors'. The sample table holds 300,000 to 400,000 distinct CDR3 sequences, of which approximately 30% were seen once. The top ten constitute approximately 6.6% of the sample.

Relative to germline, V is 1 base shorter and J is 3 bases shorter, with 13 bases between their ends. Taken from the germline V gene (reference sequence), the CDR1 and CDR2 loops are LNHDA and SQIVND. Its CDR3 holds 15 amino acids, cysteine through phenylalanine. Just CDR3 DNA is preserved here, 45 bases in frame from base 1. The investigation overall reported the following: Among the most abundant TCRbeta clonotypes, each donor shared more CDR3 sequences with her twin than with unrelated donors. V gene usage was reported to be markedly more similar within twin pairs than between unrelated donors, even among non-selected out-of-frame TCRbeta clonotypes. The number of shared CDR3 clonotypes between two donors was mainly determined by the product of their cloneset sizes, and twins did not clearly deviate from this trend. Environmental influences could not be excluded as an explanation for twin similarity, since twins were reared together. The proposed role of the TCRalpha J segment in MHC recognition during thymic selection was stated to require validation by independent studies.

Points on this clonotype: Its antigen is not yet known. Qualities for individual bases were not recorded, and no much larger clone is one base off.

The donors were six healthy women who made up three monozygous twin pairs. All three twin pairs had been reared together, and it was thought likely that the same infectious agents and vaccines had been met by these twin pairs. TCR cDNA libraries were prepared from RNA that was isolated from peripheral blood mononuclear cells. Recombination joined TRBV19 with TRBJ2-7; a tentative D call is TRBD2 (6 bases match). This sequence originates from a woman aged 18 to 49 in good health. The sequenced sample consisted of PBMCs. The nucleotide sequence is TGTGCCAGTAGTATAGTGGGGAGGACGTACTACGAGCAGTACTTC. Translated, this gives CASSIVGRTYYEQYF.